The T cell receptor (beta chain) under discussion was sequenced for a study of cytomegalovirus exposure and HLA in healthy donors. The overall study: Unique TCR beta sequences numbering 95 million to 130 million came from about 179 million T cells in an earlier analysis. Study results and limitations: Fewer than 200 TCR beta chains were listed as cytomegalovirus-associated. A later analysis found TCR association rates differed by HLA locus, highest for DRB1 and lowest for HLA-C.

Regarding this clone: Its target is not known.

CDR3 length: 12 residues. Germline lookup yields CDR1 MNHEY and CDR2 SMNVEV (reference sequence). The V and J ends lost 8 bases and 5 bases, in that order; junction bases with no gene match: 3. A multiplex PCR was run with 60 Vbeta primers and 13 Jbeta primers. Original handling: A later analysis counted 65 million to 90 million unique TCR beta chains, some 12 million shared. Measured with immunoSEQ multiplex PCR; TCRdb has only the in-frame clones, and not every one. V, J and clone size were drawn from that table, and D and trimming were deduced from the DNA. The sample lists approximately 300,000 clones, under 90% occurring once.

This sequence joins TRBV27 and TRBJ2-7, with 10 bases fitting TRBD2. This TCR was recovered from a girl under 10 years old in good health and CMV-seronegative. The sequenced sample consisted of PBMCs. CDR3: CASSSGSHEQYF. CDR3 DNA sequence: TGTGCCAGCTCTAGCGGGAGCCACGAGCAGTACTTC.